This passage covers 18 T cell receptor beta chains from one sample sequenced in a study of T cell responses to AZD1222 COVID-19 vaccine. The table came from immunoSEQ multiplex PCR; TCRdb's copy has only in-frame clones and leaves some out. The table records roughly 120,000 clones, around 94% of them present only once. This sample comprised peripheral blood, obtained 28 days after the second AZD1222 dose. These receptor sequences come from an adult who received the AZD1222 COVID-19 vaccine.

The chain is built from TRBV7-2 and TRBJ2-3; possibly TRBD2 for D (5 bases). The CDR3 is 12 amino acids. The germline CDR1 and CDR2 sequences are SGHTA and FQGNSA. V dropped 6 bases and J dropped 6 bases, with 10 bases sitting between them. The CDR3 DNA reads TGTGCCAGCAGAGAGTCGGGGGATACGCAGTATTTT. Protein: CASRESGDTQYF.

Only a few counts were recorded for this clone. The chain has TRBV27 and TRBJ2-1; 12 bases map to TRBD2. The CDR3 runs 16 residues. The trim removed 0 bases at V and 7 bases at J, leaving 4 bases unmatched. Germline CDR1 is MNHEY and CDR2 is SMNVEV (reference sequence). Here the CDR3 DNA reads TGTGCCAGCAGTTTATCGGGGACTAGCGGGCCTAATGAGCAGTTCTTC. Translation gives CASSLSGTSGPNEQFF.

This clone appeared a few times. The J gene is TRBJ2-1, the V gene TRBV6-5; 10 nucleotides match TRBD2. This CDR3 has 15 residues. The V gene's germline CDR1 is MNHEY and CDR2 SVGAGI. V lost 7 bases and J lost 7; bases outside the gene matches: 10. CDR3 amino acids: CASTTSAGGPNEQFF. For the CDR3, the DNA is TGTGCCAGCACTACGTCAGCGGGAGGGCCGAATGAGCAGTTCTTC.

The chain carries TRBV6-5 and TRBJ1-1; D call uncertain. The CDR3 is made up of 14 amino acids. Looked up from germline, CDR1 is MNHEY and CDR2 is SVGAGI. Between the trimmed V and J ends, which lost 8 bases and 2 bases, there was a span of 15 bases. The CDR3 reads CASRRVQLNTEAFF. The DNA of the CDR3 is TGTGCCAGCCGAAGGGTTCAACTTAACACTGAAGCTTTCTTT.

This clone came up a few times. The chain recombines TRBV5-1 with TRBJ2-1, with 7 nucleotides matching TRBD1. CDR1 SGHRS and CDR2 YFSETQ come from the germline V gene. There are 14 residues in the CDR3. Trimming at V came to 4 bases and at J to 7 bases, leaving 8 bases not matched to a gene. The CDR3 protein is CASSQGQTRNEQFF. The CDR3 nucleotides read TGCGCCAGCAGCCAGGGACAGACGAGGAATGAGCAGTTCTTC. Full variable domain (outside the CDR3, taken from reference TRBV5-1 and TRBJ2-1): KAGVTQTPRYLIKTRGQQVTLSCSPISGHRSVSWYQQTPGQGLQFLFEYFSETQRNKGNFPGRFSGRQFSNSRSEMNVSTLELGDSALYLCASSQGQTRNEQFFGPGTRLTVL.

The rearrangement links TRBV4-1 to TRBJ2-1, with 15 nucleotides matching TRBD2. Germline V CDR1 and CDR2: MGHRA, YSYEKL. V shed 6 bases, J shed 0 bases, and the junction held 6 bases outside the gene matches. The CDR3 consists of 18 residues. DNA for the CDR3: TGCGCCAGCAGATCCGGACTAGCGGGAGGGAGCTCCTACAATGAGCAGTTCTTC. Amino acid sequence: CASRSGLAGGSSYNEQFF.

The V gene is TRBV10-3, the J gene TRBJ1-1; no firm D call. This CDR3 has 13 amino acids. The V and J ends lost 0 bases and 3 bases respectively, with 5 bases between them. Germline-derived CDR1 and CDR2 are ENHRY and SYGVKD. The CDR3 DNA is TGTGCCATCAGTGAGTCTGTGGACACTGAAGCTTTCTTT. Its translation: CAISESVDTEAFF.

The chain carries TRBV6-5 and TRBJ2-7; TRBD2 matches 8 bases. V lost 0 bases, J lost 7 bases, and 5 bases stayed unmatched. The CDR3 extends over 14 amino acids. Per germline, CDR1 MNHEY and CDR2 SVGAGI. The CDR3 DNA reads TGTGCCAGCAGTTACTCTGCGGGAGGAGGAGAGCAGTACTTC. Its translation: CASSYSAGGGEQYF.

This clone showed up just once. The V gene is TRBV9, the J gene TRBJ2-1, with D unresolved. In germline, CDR1 is SGDLS, CDR2 YYNGEE. This CDR3 is built from 15 residues. V was cut by 0 bases and J by 10 bases, with 17 bases left in between. CDR3 sequence: CASSVVTDTTGEQFF. CDR3 DNA sequence: TGTGCCAGCAGCGTAGTAACAGACACAACTGGAGAGCAGTTCTTC. The full variable domain, in which reference TRBV9 and TRBJ2-1 provide the parts outside the CDR3, is DSGVTQTPKHLITATGQRVTLRCSPRSGDLSVYWYQQSLDQGLQFLIQYYNGEERAKGNILERFSAQQFPDLHSELNLSSLELGDSALYFCASSVVTDTTGEQFFGPGTRLTVL.

CDR3 in DNA: TGCGCCAGCAGCTTGGGAGGGTCCAGTGACACCGGGGAGCTGTTTTTT. Its translation: CASSLGGSSDTGELFF. The chain recombines TRBV5-1 with TRBJ2-2, with D possibly TRBD2 on 5 matching bases. V was trimmed by 0 bases and J by 3 bases, leaving 12 bases between them. Germline V gene lookup returns CDR1 SGHRS and CDR2 YFSETQ. This CDR3 has 16 residues.

The V call is TRBV20-1, the J call TRBJ1-2; D not certain. The length of the CDR3 is 12 residues. The V gene lost 7 bases and the J gene lost 5 bases, with 14 bases spanning the gap. Germline CDR1 and CDR2: DFQATT and SNEGSKA (reference sequence). This chain's CDR3 is CSVSRDSYGYTF. The CDR3 DNA is TGCAGTGTTAGTCGGGATTCTTATGGCTACACCTTC.

This chain joins TRBV3-1 (or the pseudogene TRBV3-2) and TRBJ2-7, with D hard to call. Looked up from germline, CDR1 is LGHDT and CDR2 is YNNKEL (reference sequence). CDR3 size: 13 residues. V lost 0 bases to trimming and J lost 3 bases, with 6 bases between them. The CDR3 DNA is TGTGCCAGCAGCCAAGAACCCTTCTACGAGCAGTACTTC. Amino acid sequence: CASSQEPFYEQYF.

The chain recombines TRBV7-9 with TRBJ2-3; D perhaps matches TRBD2 (6 bases). This CDR3 has 13 residues. Germline lookup yields CDR1 SEHNR and CDR2 FQNEAQ (reference sequence). V shed 3 bases and J shed 3 bases, with 7 bases lying between them. CDR3 sequence reads: CASSLGTTDTQYF. In nucleotides, the CDR3 is TGTGCCAGCAGCTTGGGGACTACAGATACGCAGTATTTT.

J is TRBJ1-4 and V is TRBV6-1; 8 bases agree with TRBD1. Germline V gives CDR1 MNHNS, CDR2 SASEGT. Losses at the gene ends were 4 bases for V and 4 bases for J; bases not matched to a gene: 8. The CDR3 has 16 amino acids. The CDR3 here is CASSALGTGHNEKLFF. CDR3 DNA sequence: TGTGCCAGCAGTGCGCTCGGGACAGGTCATAATGAAAAACTGTTTTTT.

The sample holds one count of this clone. The gene calls are TRBV19 and TRBJ2-1; the D gene could be TRBD1 or TRBD2 (5 bases each). V dropped 1 base and J dropped 8 bases, with 15 bases sitting between them. The germline V gene has CDR1 LNHDA and CDR2 SQIVND (reference sequence). This CDR3 comprises 15 residues. CDR3 nucleotide sequence: TGTGCCAGTAGTATAGGGGGGTCAGGGCTAGATGAGCAGTTCTTC. Protein sequence: CASSIGGSGLDEQFF.

The V gene is TRBV11-2, the J gene TRBJ2-2; D not certain. Germline V gives CDR1 SGHAT, CDR2 FQNNGV. This CDR3 spans 14 amino acids. The germline V and J ends were trimmed by 3 bases and 3 bases, with 8 bases remaining between them. CDR3 in amino acids: CASSLALYTGELFF. In DNA form, the CDR3 reads TGTGCCAGCAGCTTGGCCTTATACACCGGGGAGCTGTTTTTT.

This rearrangement joins TRBV5-1 to TRBJ1-6; tentative D call: TRBD1 (5 bases). The CDR3 covers 14 residues. From germline, CDR1 is SGHRS and CDR2 YFSETQ. Trimming pared 0 bases from V and 6 bases from J, leaving 7 bases between. CDR3 protein: CASSLGQPNSPLHF. The CDR3 DNA reads as TGCGCCAGCAGCTTGGGACAGCCTAATTCACCCCTCCACTTT.

The V gene is TRBV18, the J gene TRBJ2-6, with 10 bases that match TRBD2. CDR3 size: 18 residues. The V gene end was trimmed by 2 bases and the J gene end by 2 bases; junction bases not matched to a gene: 6. Germline V lookup: CDR1 KGHSH, CDR2 LQKENI. The CDR3, as DNA: TGTGCCAGCTCACCAAGAACTAGCGGGAAGACTGGGGCCAACGTCCTGACTTTC. As protein: CASSPRTSGKTGANVLTF.